The entry below describes one T cell receptor beta chain. Its antigen is currently unknown. From germline, CDR1 is LGHNA and CDR2 YNFKEQ. The CDR3 length is 12 residues. V lost 7 bases and J lost 7, with 13 bases in between. TCRdb's copy holds only in-frame clones and misses some; the assay was immunoSEQ multiplex PCR. The sample holds roughly 130,000 clones, around nine tenths seen once. This entry comes from a study of graft-versus-host responses after intestinal transplantation. The starting material was unstimulated CD4+ T cells sorted from spleen or lymph node cells, obtained before intestinal transplant. The rearrangement uses TRBV4-2 and TRBJ1-1; D gene ambiguous. This sequence was found in a human donor who received an intestinal transplant. The CDR3 loop is CASTGERVEAFF. Here the CDR3 DNA reads TGTGCCAGCACCGGAGAAAGGGTTGAAGCTTTCTTT.